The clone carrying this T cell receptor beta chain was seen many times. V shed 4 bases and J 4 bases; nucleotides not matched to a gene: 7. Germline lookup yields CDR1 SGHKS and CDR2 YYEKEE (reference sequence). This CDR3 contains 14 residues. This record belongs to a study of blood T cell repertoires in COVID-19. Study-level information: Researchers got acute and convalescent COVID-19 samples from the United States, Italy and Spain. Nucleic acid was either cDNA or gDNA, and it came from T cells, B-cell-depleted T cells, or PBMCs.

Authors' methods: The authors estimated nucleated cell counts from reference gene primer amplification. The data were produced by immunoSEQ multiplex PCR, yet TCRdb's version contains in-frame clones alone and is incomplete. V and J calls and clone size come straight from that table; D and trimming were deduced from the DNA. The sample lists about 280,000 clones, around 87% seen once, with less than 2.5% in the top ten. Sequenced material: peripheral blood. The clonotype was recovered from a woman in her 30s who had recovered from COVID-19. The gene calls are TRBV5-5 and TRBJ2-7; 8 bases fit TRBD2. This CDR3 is CASSPGTRGYEQYF. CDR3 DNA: TGTGCCAGCAGCCCCGGGACTAGGGGTTACGAGCAGTACTTC.